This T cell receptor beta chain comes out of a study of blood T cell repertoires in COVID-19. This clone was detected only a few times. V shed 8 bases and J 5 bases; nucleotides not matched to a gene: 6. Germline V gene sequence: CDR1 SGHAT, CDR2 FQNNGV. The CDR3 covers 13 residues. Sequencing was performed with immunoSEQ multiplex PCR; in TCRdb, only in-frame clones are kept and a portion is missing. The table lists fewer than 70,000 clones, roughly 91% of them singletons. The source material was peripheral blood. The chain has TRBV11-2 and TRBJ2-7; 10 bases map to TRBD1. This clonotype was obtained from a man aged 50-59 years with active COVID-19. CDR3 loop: CASSGQGHHEQYF. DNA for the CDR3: TGTGCCAGCTCGGGACAGGGGCACCACGAGCAGTACTTC.